This T cell receptor beta chain stems from a study of T-cell reconstitution after alpha-beta-depleted transplantation in children. Construction of the TCRbeta library involved unique molecular identifiers. In TCRdb, the PCR reads were re-called with MiXCR into one record per CDR3 protein. Of around 440,000 distinct CDR3 sequences in the sample, roughly 10% are singletons; the top ten hold 2%. Germline V lookup: CDR1 SEHNR, CDR2 FQNEAQ (reference sequence). V shed 3 bases and J shed 4 bases, with 9 bases lying between them. This CDR3 has 14 residues. This clonotype was seen at least ten times. This receptor was identified in a child under 10 years old with inherited bone marrow failure, due to receive a stem cell transplant. Sequenced material: PBMCs, taken before TCRalphabeta/CD19-depleted stem cell transplant. The J gene is TRBJ2-2, the V gene TRBV7-9; D gene ambiguous. CDR3 sequence reads: CASSFQLTTGELFF. The CDR3 DNA reads as TGTGCCAGCAGCTTCCAACTTACCACCGGGGAGCTGTTTTTT. Looking up the rest from reference TRBV7-9 and TRBJ2-2 gives the full variable domain: DTGVSQNPRHKITKRGQNVTFRCDPISEHNRLYWYRQTLGQGPEFLTYFQNEAQLEKSRLLSDRFSAERPKGSFSTLEIQRTEQGDSAMYLCASSFQLTTGELFFGEGSRLTVL.